The clone carrying this T cell receptor (beta chain) has more than one count but fewer than ten. The data were obtained in a study of blood T cells in healthy people across ages. The authors drew around 11 milliliters of peripheral blood from each donor. CDR1 and CDR2 from the germline V gene are SQVTM and ANQGSEA. V gave up 4 bases and J gave up 6 bases; unmatched junction bases: 10. This CDR3 has 14 amino acids. Together with a sample-barcoded 5' primer, a J-beta primer mix was included in a second PCR lasting about 7 to 11 cycles. Each cDNA molecule was tagged by a template-switch adaptor with 12 random nucleotides. Each CDR3 protein is one row after TCRdb ran MiXCR on the 5' RACE reads. The data contain approximately 1.5 million distinct CDR3 sequences, approximately 43% of them singletons.

Sequencing input: blood. This TCR was sampled from a woman between 18 and 29 years old in good health. The rearrangement uses TRBV29-1 and TRBJ2-3, with 7 bases that match TRBD2. In nucleotides, the CDR3 is TGCAGCGTTGGGGCCCGGGGGGACCGTGATACGCAGTATTTT. Translating gives CSVGARGDRDTQYF.